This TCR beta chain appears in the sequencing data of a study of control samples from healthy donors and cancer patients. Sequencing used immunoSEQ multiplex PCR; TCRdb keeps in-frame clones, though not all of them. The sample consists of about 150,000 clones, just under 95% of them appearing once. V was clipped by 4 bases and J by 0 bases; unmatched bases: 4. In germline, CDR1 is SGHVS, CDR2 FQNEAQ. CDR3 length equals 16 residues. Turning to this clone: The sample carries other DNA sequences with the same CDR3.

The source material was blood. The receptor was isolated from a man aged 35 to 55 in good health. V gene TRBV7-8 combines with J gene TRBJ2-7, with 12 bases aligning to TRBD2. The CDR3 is CASSSLAGGPSYEQYF. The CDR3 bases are TGTGCCAGCAGCTCACTAGCGGGGGGCCCCTCCTACGAGCAGTACTTC. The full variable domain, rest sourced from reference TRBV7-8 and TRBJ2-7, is GAGVSQSPRYKVAKRGQDVALRCDPISGHVSLFWYQQALGQGPEFLTYFQNEAQLDKSGLPSDRFFAERPEGSVSTLKIQRTQQEDSAVYLCASSSLAGGPSYEQYFGPGTRLTVT.